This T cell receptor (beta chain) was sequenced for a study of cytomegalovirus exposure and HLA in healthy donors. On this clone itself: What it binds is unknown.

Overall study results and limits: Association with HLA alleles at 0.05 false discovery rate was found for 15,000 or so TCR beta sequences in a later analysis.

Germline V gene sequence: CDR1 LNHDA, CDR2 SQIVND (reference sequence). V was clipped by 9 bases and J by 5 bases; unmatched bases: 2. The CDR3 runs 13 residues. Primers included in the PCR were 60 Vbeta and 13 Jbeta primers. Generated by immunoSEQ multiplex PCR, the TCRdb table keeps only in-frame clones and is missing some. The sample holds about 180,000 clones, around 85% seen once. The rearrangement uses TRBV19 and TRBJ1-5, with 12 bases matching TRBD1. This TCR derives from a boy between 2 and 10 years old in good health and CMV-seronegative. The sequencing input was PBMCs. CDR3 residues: CASRDRGHQPQHF. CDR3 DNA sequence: TGTGCCAGCAGGGACAGGGGGCATCAGCCCCAGCATTTT.